The following is a T cell receptor beta chain sequence with its context. This sample was taken from a study of blood T cell repertoires in COVID-19. Study-wide background: PBMCs, B-cell-depleted T cells, or T cells were the source of the cDNA or gDNA that made up the material.

Original processing methods: Reference gene primer amplification gave estimated nucleated cell counts. Sequencing used immunoSEQ multiplex PCR; TCRdb keeps in-frame clones, though not all of them. From that table come the V and J calls and clone size; the DNA was used to work out D and trimming. The sample carries 55,000 to 80,000 clones, roughly 92% recorded once. CDR1 and CDR2 (germline): LGHDT, YNNKEL (reference sequence). The CDR3 covers 16 residues. J gave up 2 bases and V 4 bases, and 8 bases lay outside the gene matches. This sequence joins TRBV3-1 (or the pseudogene TRBV3-2) and TRBJ1-3; TRBD1 aligns across 7 bases. This clonotype originated in a human donor in a cohort sampled during active COVID-19. Sequenced sample: peripheral blood. CDR3 region: CASSRESTGAGNTIYF. As DNA, the CDR3 is TGTGCCAGCAGCCGGGAGAGCACAGGGGCTGGAAACACCATATATTTT.